This is a list of T cell receptor beta chains from one sample in a study of monozygotic twins with inflammatory bowel disease. TCRdb re-called the 5' RACE reads, yielding one record per CDR3 amino acid sequence without DNA. Its table lists approximately 400,000 distinct CDR3 sequences. Sequences were obtained from blood. The receptors shown here come from a human donor with ulcerative colitis or Crohn's disease, or a healthy co-twin of an affected twin (not recorded which). The CDR3 runs from the conserved cysteine through the conserved F or W. Each record gives: V gene, J gene, CDR3 protein.

TRBV19	TRBJ2-1	CASSPVAGGIYNEQFF
TRBV28	TRBJ2-1	CASSLWAAGPPYNEQFF
TRBV6-1	TRBJ1-1	CASRPTGLMNTEAFF
TRBV4-3	TRBJ2-3	CASSRSPGASTDTQYF
TRBV4-2	TRBJ2-4	CASSPVGASIQYF
TRBV28	TRBJ2-5	CASKRGQETQYF
TRBV2	TRBJ1-4	CASRLRETNEKLFF
TRBV5-1	TRBJ2-3	CASTGTHLTDTQYF
TRBV19	TRBJ2-7	CASSIALSSYEQYF
TRBV7-3	TRBJ2-7	CASSLNGERTGKQYF
TRBV27	TRBJ1-2	CASSPIGGGNGYTF
TRBV6-2/TRBV6-3	TRBJ2-4	CASSYSGGKNIQYF
TRBV20-1	TRBJ2-5	CSERDRGLETQYF
TRBV11-2	TRBJ2-5	CASSYPTSGKLQETQYF
TRBV7-8	TRBJ2-7	CASSSGQGFFNYEQYF
TRBV3-1	TRBJ1-2	CASSPGQGSGYGYTF
TRBV5-1	TRBJ2-1	CASSLAGMSTAYNEQFF
TRBV7-9	TRBJ1-6	CAGGMSSYNSPLHF
TRBV4-1	TRBJ2-1	CASSPPPTGYNEQFF
TRBV20-1	TRBJ2-1	CSASGGGVNEQFF
TRBV9	TRBJ2-2	CASSVRQGNSGELFF
TRBV6-1	TRBJ2-7	CASSENRASYEQYF
TRBV18	TRBJ1-5	CASSPGRGNQPQHF
TRBV5-5	TRBJ2-2	CASSFAGFPNTGELFF
TRBV5-1	TRBJ2-5	CASSSEGPQETQYF
TRBV28	TRBJ2-2	CASSLSGGAADTGELFF
TRBV20-1	TRBJ2-3	CSGQGHTDTQYF
TRBV7-2	TRBJ2-5	CASSLVSLAGGRETQYF
TRBV20-1	TRBJ2-3	CSARSSDTQYF
TRBV20-1	TRBJ1-5	CSAPGTGRSGGNQPQHF
TRBV6-5	TRBJ2-5	CASSLSSHGTSYETQYF
TRBV5-1	TRBJ2-1	CASSLKRGDANEQFF
TRBV28	TRBJ2-3	CASSLYLWGGSGVTDTQYF
TRBV10-3	TRBJ2-7	CAISGGGHEQYF
TRBV20-1	TRBJ2-6	CSARQDRTGANVLTF
TRBV7-9	TRBJ1-1	CASSLEGTSAFF
TRBV11-1	TRBJ2-3	CASSLIRGQMIISSTDTQYF
TRBV19	TRBJ2-5	CASSITLAGGAQTQYF
TRBV15	TRBJ2-7	CATSRGAEFFPYEQYF
TRBV6-4	TRBJ2-1	CASSDSGGHNEQFF
TRBV12-3/TRBV12-4	TRBJ1-4	CASSPGTLATNEKLFF
TRBV29-1	TRBJ2-4	CSVGLSAKNIPYF
TRBV27	TRBJ2-6	CASSPDRGRGSGANVLTF
TRBV11-1	TRBJ1-2	CAIPTATELLQASAGLRGYTF
TRBV4-1	TRBJ2-7	CASSQVPNWDEQYF
TRBV4-1	TRBJ2-7	CASSQDFSRGLIYEQYF
TRBV18	TRBJ2-3	CASSPRTGATDTQYF
TRBV11-1	TRBJ1-6	CASSSPLSRSSYNSPLHF